At least ten counts were recorded for the clone carrying this T cell receptor (beta chain). Germline loops: CDR1 SGHTA, CDR2 FQGNSA. Trimming removed 1 base at V and 8 bases at J, with 12 bases between. The CDR3 runs to 14 residues. The data belong to a study of T-cell reconstitution after alpha-beta-depleted transplantation in children. A library of TCRbeta sequences, prepared with unique molecular identifiers, was generated. TCRdb analysed the PCR reads with MiXCR anew, one entry per CDR3 protein. Among fewer than 750,000 distinct CDR3 sequences listed, around 27% were seen once. The material sequenced was PBMCs, taken before TCRalphabeta/CD19-depleted stem cell transplant. The gene calls are TRBV7-2 and TRBJ2-4, with D tentatively TRBD2 (5 bases). The TCR was taken from a boy under two years old with Wiskott-Aldrich syndrome, due to receive a stem cell transplant. The chain's CDR3 is CASSLESTRDIQYF. The CDR3 DNA reads as TGTGCCAGCAGCTTAGAGTCGACGCGGGACATTCAGTACTTC.